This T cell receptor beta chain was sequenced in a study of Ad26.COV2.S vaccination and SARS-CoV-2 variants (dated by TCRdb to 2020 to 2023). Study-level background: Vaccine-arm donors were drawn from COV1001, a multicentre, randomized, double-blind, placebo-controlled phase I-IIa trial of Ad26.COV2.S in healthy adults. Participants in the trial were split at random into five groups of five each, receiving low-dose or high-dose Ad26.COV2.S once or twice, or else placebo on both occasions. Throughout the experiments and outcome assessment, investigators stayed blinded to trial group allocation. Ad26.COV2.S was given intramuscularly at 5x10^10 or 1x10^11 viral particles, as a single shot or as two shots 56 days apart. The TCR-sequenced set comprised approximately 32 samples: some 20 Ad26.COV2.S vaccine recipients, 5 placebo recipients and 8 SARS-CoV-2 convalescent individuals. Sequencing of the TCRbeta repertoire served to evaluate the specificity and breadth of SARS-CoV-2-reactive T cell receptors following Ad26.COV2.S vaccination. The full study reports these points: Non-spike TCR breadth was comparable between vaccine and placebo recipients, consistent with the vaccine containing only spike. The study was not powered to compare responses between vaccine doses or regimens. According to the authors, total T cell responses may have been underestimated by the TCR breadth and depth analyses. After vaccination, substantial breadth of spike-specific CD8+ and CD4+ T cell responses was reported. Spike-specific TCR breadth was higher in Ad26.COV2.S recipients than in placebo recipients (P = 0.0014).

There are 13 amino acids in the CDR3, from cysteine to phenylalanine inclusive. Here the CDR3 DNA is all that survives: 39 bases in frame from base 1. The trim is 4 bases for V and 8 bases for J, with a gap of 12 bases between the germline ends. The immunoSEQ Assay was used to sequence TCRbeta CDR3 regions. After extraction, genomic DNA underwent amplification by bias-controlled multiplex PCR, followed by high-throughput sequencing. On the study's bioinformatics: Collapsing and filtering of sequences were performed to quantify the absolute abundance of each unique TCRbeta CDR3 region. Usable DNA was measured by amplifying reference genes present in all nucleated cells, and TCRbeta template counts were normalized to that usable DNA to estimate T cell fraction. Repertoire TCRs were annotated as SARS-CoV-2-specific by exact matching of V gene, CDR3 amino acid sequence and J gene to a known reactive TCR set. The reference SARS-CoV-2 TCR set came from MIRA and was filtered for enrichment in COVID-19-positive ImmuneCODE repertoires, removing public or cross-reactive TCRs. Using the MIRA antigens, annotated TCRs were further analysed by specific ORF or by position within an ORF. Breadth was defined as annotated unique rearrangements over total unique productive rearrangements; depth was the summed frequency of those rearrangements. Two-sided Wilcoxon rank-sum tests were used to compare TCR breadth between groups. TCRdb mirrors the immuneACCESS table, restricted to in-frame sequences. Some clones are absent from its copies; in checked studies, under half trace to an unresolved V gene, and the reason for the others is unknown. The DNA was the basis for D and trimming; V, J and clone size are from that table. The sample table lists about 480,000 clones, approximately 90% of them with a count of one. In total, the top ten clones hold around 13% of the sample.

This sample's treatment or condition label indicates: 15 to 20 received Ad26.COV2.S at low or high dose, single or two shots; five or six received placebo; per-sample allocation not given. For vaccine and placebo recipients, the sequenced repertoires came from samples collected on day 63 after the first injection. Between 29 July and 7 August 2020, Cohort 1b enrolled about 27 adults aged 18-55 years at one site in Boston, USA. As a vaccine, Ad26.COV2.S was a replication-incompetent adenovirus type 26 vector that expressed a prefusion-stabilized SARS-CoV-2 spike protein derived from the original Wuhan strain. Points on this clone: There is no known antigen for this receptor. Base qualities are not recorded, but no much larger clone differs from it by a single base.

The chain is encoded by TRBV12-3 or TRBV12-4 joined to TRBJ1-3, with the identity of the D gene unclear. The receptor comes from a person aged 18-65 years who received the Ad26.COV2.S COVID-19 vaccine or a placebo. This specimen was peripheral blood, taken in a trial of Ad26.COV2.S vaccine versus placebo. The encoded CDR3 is CASSSPRRDTIYF. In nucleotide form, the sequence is TGTGCCAGCAGTTCCCCCCGAAGGGACACCATATATTTT.